This T cell receptor beta chain appears in the sequencing data of a study of T-cell reconstitution after alpha-beta-depleted transplantation in children. This clonotype came up a few times. The antigen is undetermined. The authors prepared the TCRbeta library with unique molecular identifiers. TCRdb re-derived calls from the PCR reads in MiXCR, one entry per CDR3 protein. Of around 600,000 distinct CDR3 sequences detected, 23% appear once; the ten largest clones hold 14%. The study's findings and limits: Diversity of TCRbeta at day 60 was high in some patients, arising from surviving recipient T cells and thymic progenitors.

Trimming stripped 6 bases from V and 0 bases from J, with 8 bases between. Per the germline V gene, CDR1 is SQVTM and CDR2 is ANQGSEA. This CDR3 is built from 13 residues. The chain recombines TRBV29-1 with TRBJ2-2; D remains ambiguous. This receptor was taken from a boy younger than two who had a stem cell transplant for acute myeloid leukemia, so the T cells may come from the graft donor. The input for sequencing was PBMCs, mostly from graft donor cells, taken 360 days after TCRalphabeta/CD19-depleted stem cell transplant. This CDR3 is CSVLHPNTGELFF. The DNA of the CDR3 is TGCAGCGTGTTACACCCGAACACCGGGGAGCTGTTTTTT.